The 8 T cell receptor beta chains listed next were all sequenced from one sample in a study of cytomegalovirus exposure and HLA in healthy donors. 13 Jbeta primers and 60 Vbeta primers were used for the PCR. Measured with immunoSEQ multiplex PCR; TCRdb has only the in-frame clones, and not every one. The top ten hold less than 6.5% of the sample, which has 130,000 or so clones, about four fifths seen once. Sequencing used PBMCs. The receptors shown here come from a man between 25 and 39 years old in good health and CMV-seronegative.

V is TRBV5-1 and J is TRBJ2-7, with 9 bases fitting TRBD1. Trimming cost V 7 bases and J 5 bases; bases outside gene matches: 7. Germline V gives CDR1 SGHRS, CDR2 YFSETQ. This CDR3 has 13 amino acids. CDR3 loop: CASAGTGFHEQYF. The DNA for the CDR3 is TGCGCCAGCGCCGGGACAGGGTTCCACGAGCAGTACTTC.

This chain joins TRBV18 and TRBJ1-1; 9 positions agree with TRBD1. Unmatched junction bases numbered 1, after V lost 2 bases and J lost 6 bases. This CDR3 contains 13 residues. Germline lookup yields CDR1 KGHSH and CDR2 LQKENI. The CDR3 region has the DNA TGTGCCAGCTCACCATGGGACAGGGCTGAAGCTTTCTTT. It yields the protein CASSPWDRAEAFF.

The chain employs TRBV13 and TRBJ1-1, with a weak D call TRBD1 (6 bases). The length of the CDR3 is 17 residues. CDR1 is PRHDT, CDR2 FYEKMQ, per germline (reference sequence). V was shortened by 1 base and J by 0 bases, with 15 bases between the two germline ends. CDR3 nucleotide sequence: TGTGCCAGCAGCTTAGCTTGGACAGAAGATTTGAACACTGAAGCTTTCTTT. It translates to CASSLAWTEDLNTEAFF.

The CDR3 loop reads CASSKEDSGNTIYF. CDR3 nucleotide sequence: TGTGCCAGCAGCAAAGAGGACAGTGGAAACACCATATATTTT. The chain has TRBV21-1 and TRBJ2-2; the DNA was not compared with TRBD1, the D call given in the table. The J call could be wrong; TRBJ1-3 is a better fit for the DNA end. TRBV21-1 is labeled a pseudogene. This CDR3 is built from 14 residues.

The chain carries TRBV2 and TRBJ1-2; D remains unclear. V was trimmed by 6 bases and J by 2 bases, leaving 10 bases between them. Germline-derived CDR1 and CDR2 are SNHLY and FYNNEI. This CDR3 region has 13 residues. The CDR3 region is CASRTRKNYGYTF. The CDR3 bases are TGTGCCAGCAGGACTAGGAAAAACTATGGCTACACCTTC.

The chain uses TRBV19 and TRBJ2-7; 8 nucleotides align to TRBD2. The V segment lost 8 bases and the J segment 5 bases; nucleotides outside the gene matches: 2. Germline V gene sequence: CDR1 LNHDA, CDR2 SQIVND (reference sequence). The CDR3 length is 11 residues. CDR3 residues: CASREGDEQYF. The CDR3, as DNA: TGTGCCAGTCGGGAGGGTGACGAGCAGTACTTC.

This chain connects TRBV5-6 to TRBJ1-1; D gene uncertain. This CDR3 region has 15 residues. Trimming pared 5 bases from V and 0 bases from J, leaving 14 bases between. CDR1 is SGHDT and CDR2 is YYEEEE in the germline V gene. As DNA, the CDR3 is TGTGCCAGCAGACAATATTCCCGCATGAACACTGAAGCTTTCTTT. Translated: CASRQYSRMNTEAFF. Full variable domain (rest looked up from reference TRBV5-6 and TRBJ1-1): DAGVTQSPTHLIKTRGQQVTLRCSPKSGHDTVSWYQQALGQGPQFIFQYYEEEERQRGNFPDRFSGHQFPNYSSELNVNALLLGDSALYLCASRQYSRMNTEAFFGQGTRLTVV.

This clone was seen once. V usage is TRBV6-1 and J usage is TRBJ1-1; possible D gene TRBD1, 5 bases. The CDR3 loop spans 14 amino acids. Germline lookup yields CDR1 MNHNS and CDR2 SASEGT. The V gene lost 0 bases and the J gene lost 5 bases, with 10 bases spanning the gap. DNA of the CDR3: TGTGCCAGCAGTGAAGCCGGGGGGAGGACTGAAGCTTTCTTT. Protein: CASSEAGGRTEAFF.